What follows are 15 T cell receptor beta chains derived from one specimen sequenced in a study of cytomegalovirus exposure and HLA in healthy donors (dated by TCRdb to about 2017). Libraries were prepared through the immunoSEQ multiplex PCR assay. A mixture of 60 forward primers for TCR Vbeta segments and 13 reverse primers for TCR Jbeta segments was used in the multiplex PCR. The immuneACCESS repertoire file appears here via TCRdb, limited to in-frame rearrangements. These files lack a portion of the clones; in checked studies, under half of the deficit traces to unresolved V genes, and the cause of the others is not known. Here the sample has some 220,000 clones; just over 75% occur a single time. Around 2.9% of the sample is held by the ten biggest clonotypes. Material for sequencing was PBMCs. The receptor set was obtained from a woman aged 55-69 years in good health and CMV-seropositive.

The V call is TRBV18, the J call TRBJ2-5, with 7 bases fitting TRBD1. With 2 bases clipped from V and 2 bases from J, the junction kept 8 bases outside the gene matches. CDR3 length: 16 residues. Germline CDR1 is KGHSH and CDR2 is LQKENI. CDR3 nucleotides: TGTGCCAGCTCACCAAGGTACAACAGGGGTCAAGAGACCCAGTACTTC. Translated: CASSPRYNRGQETQYF.

The V gene is TRBV5-1, the J gene TRBJ1-4; a weak D match, TRBD1 (6 bases). The CDR3 sequence is 17 residues long. The germline gives CDR1 SGHRS, CDR2 YFSETQ. Trimming shortened V by 0 bases and J by 6 bases, and 18 bases separated the two germline ends. The CDR3 loop reads CASSLGRGASNYEKLFF. DNA of the CDR3: TGCGCCAGCAGCTTGGGACGGGGGGCGAGCAATTATGAAAAACTGTTTTTT. The variable domain in full, with the rest retrieved from reference TRBV5-1 and TRBJ1-4, is KAGVTQTPRYLIKTRGQQVTLSCSPISGHRSVSWYQQTPGQGLQFLFEYFSETQRNKGNFPGRFSGRQFSNSRSEMNVSTLELGDSALYLCASSLGRGASNYEKLFFGSGTQLSVL.

A note on this clone: Germline is not matched at one junction end, which may reflect a read error. The chain joins TRBV19 to TRBJ2-2; tentatively, D is TRBD2 (7 bases). CDR1 and CDR2 (germline): LNHDA, SQIVND (reference sequence). The CDR3 is 16 residues long. The CDR3 reads CASSLPRGAGTGELLF. The CDR3 DNA is TGTGCCAGTAGTCTCCCTCGGGGGGCGGGCACCGGGGAGCTGCTTTTT.

The table lists this clone with a few counts. The chain couples TRBV5-1 to TRBJ1-4; 9 bases fit TRBD1. The CDR3 has 15 residues. From germline, CDR1 is SGHRS and CDR2 YFSETQ. Trimming cost V 2 bases and J 7 bases; bases outside gene matches: 6. The CDR3 DNA is TGCGCCAGCAGCTTTGGGGACAGGGTTGGTGAAAAACTGTTTTTT. It yields the protein CASSFGDRVGEKLFF.

The CDR3: CASSDGSAGTDTQYF. The DNA for the CDR3 is TGTGCCAGCAGTGACGGCTCGGCGGGCACAGATACGCAGTATTTT. The V and J genes are TRBV6-4 and TRBJ2-3, with D uncertain. Germline V gene lookup returns CDR1 MRHNA and CDR2 SNTAGT. The CDR3 has 15 residues. Trimming pared 2 bases from V and 1 base from J, leaving 10 bases between.

The chain links TRBV6-4 to TRBJ2-3; D gene ambiguous. Looked up from germline, CDR1 is MRHNA and CDR2 is SNTAGT. V lost 5 bases, J lost 4 bases, and 10 bases lay in between. The CDR3 sequence is 13 residues long. The CDR3 DNA sequence: TGTGCCAGCAGTCTGACTGTGGCAGATACGCAGTATTTT. It is translated as CASSLTVADTQYF.

CDR3 DNA: TGTGCCAGCAGCAATTCAGGGTGGGGCACAGATACGCAGTATTTT. Translating it yields CASSNSGWGTDTQYF. The chain joins TRBV6-5 to TRBJ2-3, with D possibly TRBD1 on 5 matching bases. The CDR3 has 15 amino acids. Between the trimmed V and J ends, which lost 6 bases and 1 base, there was a span of 14 bases. Germline loops: CDR1 MNHEY, CDR2 SVGAGI.

CDR3 nucleotides: TGTGCCAGCACGAGGGGGTCGAGCAATCAGCCCCAGCATTTT. This gives the protein CASTRGSSNQPQHF. The rearrangement uses TRBV2 and TRBJ1-5; TRBD1 might be the D (6 bases). Germline-derived CDR1 and CDR2 are SNHLY and FYNNEI. The V end was cut by 7 bases, the J end by 1 base, with 11 bases between. The CDR3 extends over 14 amino acids.

The J gene is TRBJ1-5, the V gene TRBV30; D gene uncertain. Germline V lookup: CDR1 GTSNPN, CDR2 SVGIG (reference sequence). The CDR3 has 15 residues. The V gene lost 0 bases and the J gene lost 3 bases, with 12 bases spanning the gap. CDR3 amino acids: CAWSVLTPDNQPQHF. Written as DNA, the CDR3 is TGTGCCTGGAGTGTACTCACGCCTGACAATCAGCCCCAGCATTTT.

This chain uses TRBV7-2 with TRBJ2-7, with D possibly matching TRBD2 (5 bases). The V and J ends lost 8 bases and 6 bases respectively, with 14 bases between them. The germline gives CDR1 SGHTA, CDR2 FQGNSA. This CDR3 comprises 12 residues. The CDR3 sequence is CASGLTTLEQYF. CDR3 sequence (DNA): TGTGCCAGCGGACTTACGACCCTCGAGCAGTACTTC. The entire variable domain, with the rest obtained from reference TRBV7-2 and TRBJ2-7, is as follows: GAGVSQSPSNKVTEKGKDVELRCDPISGHTALYWYRQSLGQGLEFLIYFQGNSAPDKSGLPSDRFSAERTGGSVSTLTIQRTQQEDSAVYLCASGLTTLEQYFGPGTRLTVT.

The chain has TRBV6-4 and TRBJ2-7; 10 bases are shared with TRBD1. The junction had 3 bases not matched to a gene; V was cut back by 4 bases and J by 6 bases. Germline CDR1 reads MRHNA; CDR2 reads SNTAGT. CDR3 length: 13 amino acids. The CDR3 loop reads CASSGDRGTEQYF. The CDR3 DNA sequence: TGTGCCAGCAGTGGGGACAGGGGAACCGAGCAGTACTTC.

This clone was seen only a few times. V and J are TRBV5-1 and TRBJ2-3; 8 bases align to TRBD2. Trimming took 4 bases from V and 0 from J; bases not matched to a gene: 10. Germline V gene lookup returns CDR1 SGHRS and CDR2 YFSETQ. The length of the CDR3 is 17 residues. Here the CDR3 reads CASSTRVVAGSTDTQYF. The CDR3 DNA is TGCGCCAGCAGCACCAGGGTGGTAGCGGGAAGCACAGATACGCAGTATTTT.

The CDR3 nucleotides are TGTGCCTGGACACAGAGTTGGACTGAAGCTTTCTTT. Residues: CAWTQSWTEAFF. This sequence joins TRBV30 and TRBJ1-1; D unclear. The germline CDR1 and CDR2 sequences are GTSNPN and SVGIG (reference sequence). Trimming removed 4 bases at V and 5 bases at J, with 11 bases between. CDR3 length: 12 amino acids.

This CDR3 is CASSSATQGSHPFF. For the CDR3, the DNA is TGCGCCAGCAGCTCGGCGACACAGGGGAGTCATCCGTTCTTC. The chain employs TRBV5-1 and TRBJ2-1; TRBD1 agrees at 7 bases. This CDR3 contains 14 residues. Trimming cost V 3 bases and J 15 bases; bases outside gene matches: 15. Germline V gene sequence: CDR1 SGHRS, CDR2 YFSETQ.

This clone occurred a few times. The chain couples TRBV6-1 to TRBJ1-2, with no clear D. The CDR3 loop spans 14 amino acids. V lost 4 bases and J 2 bases, leaving 11 bases between the germline ends. In germline, CDR1 is MNHNS, CDR2 SASEGT. In DNA, the CDR3 is TGTGCCAGCAGTGTCGGGGTGGGCAACTATGGCTACACCTTC. It is translated as CASSVGVGNYGYTF.